This T cell receptor beta chain was obtained from a study of monozygotic twins with inflammatory bowel disease. TCRdb re-called the 5' RACE reads and catalogs CDR3 proteins one per entry, DNA excluded. This sample's clone table lists 350,000 to 550,000 distinct CDR3 sequences. The TCR was taken from a human donor with ulcerative colitis or Crohn's disease, or a healthy co-twin of an affected twin (not recorded which). Sequenced sample: blood.

The CDR3 loop reads CATSRDRGPTGELFF. This chain joins TRBV15 and TRBJ2-2; the D call of TRBD1 rests on TCRdb alone, since no DNA is present to check it. Germline V gene data show CDR1 as LNHNV and CDR2 as YYDKDF (reference sequence). The CDR3 is made up of 15 amino acids. Using reference TRBV15 and TRBJ2-2 for the parts outside the CDR3, the full variable domain is DAMVIQNPRYQVTQFGKPVTLSCSQTLNHNVMYWYQQKSSQAPKLLFHYYDKDFNNEADTPDNFQSRRPNTSFCFLDIRSPGLGDTAMYLCATSRDRGPTGELFFGEGSRLTVL.